The 27 T cell receptor beta chains reported below all come from one sample, sequenced in a study of a mutant IDH1 vaccine in newly diagnosed glioma. Their target antigens are unknown. The table came from immunoSEQ multiplex PCR; TCRdb's copy has only in-frame clones and leaves some out. The table shows roughly 86,000 clones, with approximately 75% occurring only once. Time point meaning: week 47, end of study. The content of each vaccine dose was 300 ug of mutant IDH1 20-mer peptide, and topical imiquimod accompanied it. The sample here was PBMCs, taken from a glioma patient whose treatment included an IDH1 peptide vaccine. The source of these receptors is a man aged 40-55 years with glioma.

In its sample, this clone was seen a few times. The chain couples TRBV5-4 to TRBJ2-1; D could derive from TRBD1 or TRBD2 (7 bases each). CDR3 length equals 15 residues. The V gene's germline CDR1 is SGHNT and CDR2 YYREEE (reference sequence). With 6 bases removed from V and 7 bases from J, the gap between germline ends came to 20 bases. CDR3 loop: CASTPGRGRSNEQFF. The CDR3 bases are TGTGCCAGCACCCCTGGGAGGGGGCGATCAAATGAGCAGTTCTTC.

The rearrangement links TRBV2 to TRBJ1-2; the D gene is possibly TRBD1 (6 bases). Germline CDR1 and CDR2: SNHLY and FYNNEI. The CDR3 extends over 15 amino acids. Trimming left V 3 bases short and J 5 bases short, with 16 bases between. The DNA of the CDR3 is TGTGCCAGCAGTGATCGTCAGGGGCCTGTGTATGGCTACACCTTC. Encoded protein: CASSDRQGPVYGYTF.

The V and J genes are TRBV11-2 and TRBJ2-3, with D possibly called TRBD1 or TRBD2 (5 bases each). The V end lost 3 bases, the J end lost 3 bases, and 13 bases lay between the germline ends. CDR1 is SGHAT and CDR2 is FQNNGV in the germline V gene. The CDR3 is 15 residues long. CDR3 amino acids: CASSFGTVGTDTQYF. In DNA form, the CDR3 reads TGTGCCAGCAGCTTTGGGACGGTAGGAACAGATACGCAGTATTTT. The whole variable domain, filled in from reference TRBV11-2 and TRBJ2-3, reads EAGVAQSPRYKIIEKRQSVAFWCNPISGHATLYWYQQILGQGPKLLIQFQNNGVVDDSQLPKDRFSAERLKGVDSTLKIQPAKLEDSAVYLCASSFGTVGTDTQYFGPGTRLTVL.

J is TRBJ1-4 and V is TRBV2; D possibly corresponds to TRBD1 (6 bases). This CDR3 region has 11 residues. V gave up 10 bases and J gave up 8 bases, with 11 bases separating them. Germline loops: CDR1 SNHLY, CDR2 FYNNEI. The CDR3 is CATKRGEKLFF. The CDR3 DNA reads as TGTGCCACCAAAAGGGGGGAAAAACTGTTTTTT.

This sequence joins TRBV7-9 and TRBJ1-5; D not certain. Germline CDR1 SEHNR, CDR2 FQNEAQ (reference sequence). V lost 2 bases, J lost 7 bases, and 9 bases lay in between. This CDR3 comprises 13 residues. The CDR3 is CASSLTDGQPQHF. Written as DNA, the CDR3 is TGTGCCAGCAGCTTAACCGACGGACAGCCCCAGCATTTT.

On this clone itself: Being one base from a much bigger clone, this may be a read error. The V and J genes are TRBV4-3 and TRBJ2-2; 9 nucleotides agree with TRBD2. V shed 4 bases, J shed 0 bases, and the junction held 6 bases outside the gene matches. CDR3 length: 17 residues. Germline-derived CDR1 and CDR2 are LGHNA and YSLEER. The CDR3 coding sequence is TGCGCCAGCAGCCTGGGACTAGCCCTACCGAACACCGGGGAGCTGTTTTTT. It yields the protein CASSLGLALPNTGELFF.

V gene TRBV9 combines with J gene TRBJ2-7; TRBD1 matches 7 bases. Per the germline V gene, CDR1 is SGDLS and CDR2 is YYNGEE. CDR3 length: 14 amino acids. V dropped 3 bases and J dropped 2; count of bases not matched to a gene: 5. The CDR3, as DNA: TGTGCCAGCAGCGAGGGACAGCGTACCTACGAGCAGTACTTC. Its protein is CASSEGQRTYEQYF.

This clone came up a few times. This chain uses TRBV27 with TRBJ2-7; 8 positions agree with TRBD2. The germline gives CDR1 MNHEY, CDR2 SMNVEV (reference sequence). V lost 5 bases and J lost 5; bases outside the gene matches: 5. The CDR3 has 13 amino acids. The CDR3 protein is CASSPGLDDEQYF. The CDR3 DNA sequence: TGTGCCAGCAGTCCGGGACTAGATGACGAGCAGTACTTC.

The rearrangement links TRBV5-6 to TRBJ2-7, with TRBD1 matching over 8 bases. This CDR3 has 14 amino acids. Trimming at V came to 0 bases and at J to 6 bases, leaving 5 bases not matched to a gene. Germline CDR1 SGHDT, CDR2 YYEEEE. CDR3 in DNA: TGTGCCAGCAGCTTGGAGGCAGGGGGCGCCGAGCAGTACTTC. Protein: CASSLEAGGAEQYF. Full variable domain (missing parts from reference TRBV5-6 and TRBJ2-7): DAGVTQSPTHLIKTRGQQVTLRCSPKSGHDTVSWYQQALGQGPQFIFQYYEEEERQRGNFPDRFSGHQFPNYSSELNVNALLLGDSALYLCASSLEAGGAEQYFGPGTRLTVT.

This chain connects TRBV6-1 to TRBJ2-7; D is unresolved. The CDR3 is made up of 14 amino acids. Trimming pared 1 base from V and 0 bases from J, leaving 7 bases between. Germline CDR1 and CDR2: MNHNS and SASEGT. For the CDR3, the DNA is TGTGCCAGCAGTGAAGGGCCCATCTCCTACGAGCAGTACTTC. This translates into CASSEGPISYEQYF.

In this sample, this clone turned up once. This sequence joins TRBV9 and TRBJ2-3; 8 bases line up with TRBD2. The CDR3 runs 16 residues. The ends lost 3 bases at V and 2 bases at J; junction bases unmatched: 8. CDR1 is SGDLS and CDR2 is YYNGEE in the germline V gene. CDR3 nucleotides: TGTGCCAGCAGCGCCGGACTAGCAGACTTCACAGATACGCAGTATTTT. Translated, it gives CASSAGLADFTDTQYF.

The chain combines TRBV15 with TRBJ1-1, with D hard to call. The V end lost 0 bases, the J end lost 2 bases, and 10 bases lay between the germline ends. This CDR3 comprises 15 residues. Germline CDR1 reads LNHNV; CDR2 reads YYDKDF (reference sequence). CDR3 DNA: TGTGCCACCAGCAGAGATAGGGCAGAAAACACTGAAGCTTTCTTT. Amino acids: CATSRDRAENTEAFF.

This chain links TRBV9 with TRBJ2-1; D is possibly TRBD2 (6 bases). Germline CDR1 is SGDLS and CDR2 is YYNGEE. Trimming removed 4 bases from V and 3 bases from J, with 14 bases in between. This CDR3 is built from 15 residues. The CDR3 spells CASSSGTQFYNEQFF. DNA of the CDR3: TGTGCCAGCAGCTCCGGGACTCAGTTCTACAATGAGCAGTTCTTC.

The V and J genes are TRBV7-3 and TRBJ2-6; a possible D gene is TRBD2 (5 bases). From germline, CDR1 is SGHTA and CDR2 FQGTGA. The V gene lost 2 bases and the J gene lost 3 bases, with 17 bases spanning the gap. The CDR3 contains 18 residues. The CDR3 DNA sequence: TGTGCCAGCAGCTTATACCCCAGCGGACTGAGTGGGGCCAACGTCCTGACTTTC. Translation: CASSLYPSGLSGANVLTF.

This chain connects TRBV6-5 to TRBJ2-7; possibly TRBD2 for D (5 bases). V was shortened by 0 bases and J by 0 bases, with 9 bases between the two germline ends. The CDR3 has 15 amino acids. Per germline, CDR1 MNHEY and CDR2 SVGAGI. The CDR3 sequence is CASSYSNGNSYEQYF. The CDR3 DNA follows: TGTGCCAGCAGTTACTCGAACGGGAACTCCTACGAGCAGTACTTC.

In its sample, this clone was seen a few times. The chain has TRBV6-4 and TRBJ2-1; 11 positions agree with TRBD2. CDR1 and CDR2 (germline): MRHNA, SNTAGT. The CDR3 has 18 residues. With 9 bases clipped from V and 4 bases from J, the junction kept 17 bases outside the gene matches. CDR3 sequence reads: CARRHDSLAGGRYNEQFF. DNA of the CDR3: TGTGCCAGACGACATGACTCGTTAGCGGGAGGGAGGTACAATGAGCAGTTCTTC.

V is TRBV10-3 and J is TRBJ2-7; possibly TRBD1 or TRBD2 for D (5 bases each). CDR1 and CDR2 from the germline V gene are ENHRY and SYGVKD. Trimming left V 6 bases short and J 3 bases short, with 21 bases between. The CDR3 has 16 residues. The CDR3 protein is CAISSGPGTPLYEQYF. In DNA form, the CDR3 reads TGTGCCATCAGCTCAGGTCCTGGGACCCCGCTCTACGAGCAGTACTTC.

This sequence joins TRBV10-3 and TRBJ2-5; 8 bases map to TRBD1. V lost 7 bases and J lost 0; bases outside the gene matches: 7. Per germline, CDR1 ENHRY and CDR2 SYGVKD. CDR3 size: 15 residues. The CDR3 DNA is TGTGCCATCAAGAGTCAGGGGGCAGACCAAGAGACCCAGTACTTC. Amino acids: CAIKSQGADQETQYF.

The CDR3 sequence: CASTLPGQATGELFF. Here the CDR3 DNA reads TGTGCCAGCACCTTACCGGGACAGGCCACCGGGGAGCTGTTTTTT. This chain joins TRBV5-8 and TRBJ2-2; TRBD1 matches at 8 bases. The CDR3 spans 15 residues. The germline CDR1 and CDR2 sequences are SGHTS and YDEGEE. V was clipped by 6 bases and J by 4 bases; unmatched bases: 8.

The rearrangement uses TRBV5-1 and TRBJ1-1, with D tentatively TRBD1 (6 bases). In germline, CDR1 is SGHRS, CDR2 YFSETQ. Trimming cost V 0 bases and J 5 bases, with 14 bases left between them. CDR3 length equals 15 residues. CDR3 sequence (DNA): TGCGCCAGCAGCTTGGTCGGGGGAAGGGGGACTGAAGCTTTCTTT. The encoded protein is CASSLVGGRGTEAFF.

This chain links TRBV5-5 with TRBJ1-2, with D tentatively TRBD1 (5 bases). The CDR3 loop spans 15 amino acids. The V gene's germline CDR1 is SGHKS and CDR2 YYEKEE (reference sequence). The V end was cut by 5 bases, the J end by 4 bases, with 18 bases between. The chain's CDR3 is CASRSETGGSYGYTF. CDR3 coding DNA: TGTGCCAGCAGATCTGAAACTGGGGGAAGCTATGGCTACACCTTC.

V usage is TRBV19 and J usage is TRBJ1-2; TRBD1 is a possible D gene (5 bases). Germline CDR1 reads LNHDA; CDR2 reads SQIVND (reference sequence). The CDR3 runs to 14 residues. Trimming stripped 3 bases from V and 3 bases from J, with 11 bases between. The CDR3 is CASSMERGDYGYTF. CDR3 DNA: TGTGCCAGTAGTATGGAGCGAGGGGACTATGGCTACACCTTC. The full variable domain, its missing parts supplied by reference TRBV19 and TRBJ1-2, is DGGITQSPKYLFRKEGQNVTLSCEQNLNHDAMYWYRQDPGQGLRLIYYSQIVNDFQKGDIAEGYSVSREKKESFPLTVTSAQKNPTAFYLCASSMERGDYGYTFGSGTRLTVV.

This clone was picked up a small number of times. The chain recombines TRBV30 with TRBJ1-1; possibly TRBD1 for D (5 bases). CDR1 and CDR2 (germline): GTSNPN, SVGIG (reference sequence). This CDR3 is 13 amino acids long. The V gene lost 2 bases and the J gene lost 8 bases, with 15 bases spanning the gap. In nucleotides, the CDR3 is TGTGCCTGGAGTCAGGCCCGGGACGGGGAAGCTTTCTTT. It codes for CAWSQARDGEAFF.

In its sample, this clone was seen a few times. J is TRBJ1-1 and V is TRBV7-2; 7 bases map to TRBD1. The ends lost 4 bases at V and 5 bases at J; junction bases unmatched: 4. CDR3 size: 13 residues. Germline CDR1 is SGHTA and CDR2 is FQGNSA. The CDR3 DNA follows: TGTGCCAGCAGCTCAGGGGGAAGGACTGAAGCTTTCTTT. Translated: CASSSGGRTEAFF.

V usage is TRBV10-3 and J usage is TRBJ1-1, with 10 bases that match TRBD1. Germline V gene data show CDR1 as ENHRY and CDR2 as SYGVKD. J gave up 7 bases and V 2 bases, and 7 bases lay outside the gene matches. This CDR3 contains 15 residues. The CDR3 region is CAISEDRGRMVEAFF. CDR3 coding DNA: TGTGCCATCAGTGAGGACAGGGGGCGGATGGTTGAAGCTTTCTTT.

This clone was detected once. This chain joins TRBV5-4 and TRBJ2-3; no clear D. Germline CDR1 SGHNT, CDR2 YYREEE (reference sequence). Deletions cut 9 bases from V and 5 bases from J, with 16 bases between. The CDR3 has 13 residues. The CDR3, as DNA: TGTGCCACCTCAGGTAGTGTGAAAGATACGCAGTATTTT. This translates into CATSGSVKDTQYF. The variable domain in full, with the rest retrieved from reference TRBV5-4 and TRBJ2-3, is ETGVTQSPTHLIKTRGQQVTLRCSSQSGHNTVSWYQQALGQGPQFIFQYYREEENGRGNFPPRFSGLQFPNYSSELNVNALELDDSALYLCATSGSVKDTQYFGPGTRLTVL.

The rearrangement joins TRBV15 to TRBJ2-5, with TRBD1 identical over 9 bases. Germline V gene sequence: CDR1 LNHNV, CDR2 YYDKDF (reference sequence). V gave up 1 base and J gave up 4 bases; unmatched junction bases: 1. This CDR3 region has 14 residues. CDR3 sequence reads: CATSRGQGVETQYF. The CDR3 DNA follows: TGTGCCACCAGCAGAGGACAGGGGGTAGAGACCCAGTACTTC.